This record covers a single T cell receptor (beta chain). The assay was immunoSEQ multiplex PCR, and TCRdb's table has in-frame clones only and misses some. Of around 320,000 clones in the sample, approximately 85% were seen once. This record belongs to a study of blood T cell repertoires in COVID-19. Study-wide context: COVID-19 samples from acute and convalescent phases originated in the United States, Italy and Spain.

Trimming removed 4 bases at V and 8 bases at J, with 9 bases between. Germline V gives CDR1 LNHNV, CDR2 YYDKDF (reference sequence). CDR3 length equals 13 residues. The gene calls are TRBV15 and TRBJ1-6; no clear D gene. Sequenced sample: peripheral blood. The source of this sequence is a human donor in a cohort sampled during active COVID-19. The CDR3 DNA is TGTGCCACCAGCACGAAGCTCGATTCACCCCTCCACTTT. This codes for CATSTKLDSPLHF.